The 13 T cell receptor beta chains given below trace back to one sample, sequenced in a study of T-cell reconstitution after alpha-beta-depleted transplantation in children. TCRbeta library preparation incorporated unique molecular identifiers. One entry per CDR3 protein results from TCRdb running MiXCR on the PCR reads. The table records under 70,000 distinct CDR3 sequences, approximately 10% of them present only once. The specimen comprised PBMCs, sampled before TCRalphabeta/CD19-depleted stem cell transplant. These receptors were collected from a boy between 5 and 17 years old with acute myeloid leukemia, due to receive a stem cell transplant.

This clonotype appeared many times. The V call is TRBV7-9, the J call TRBJ2-1, with 8 positions matching TRBD1. J was trimmed by 7 bases and V by 6 bases; bases with no gene match: 8. Germline assignment: CDR1 SEHNR and CDR2 FQNEAQ (reference sequence). CDR3 length equals 14 residues. CDR3 nucleotide sequence: TGTGCCAGCAGTTGGGACAGGCTCGGTAATGAGCAGTTCTTC. Its translation: CASSWDRLGNEQFF.

The V gene is TRBV28, the J gene TRBJ1-2, with TRBD1 identical over 8 bases. Germline CDR1 is MDHEN and CDR2 is SYDVKM. Unmatched junction bases numbered 9, after V lost 4 bases and J lost 14 bases. This CDR3 contains 12 residues. The CDR3, as DNA: TGTGCCAGCAGTTATAAGGACAGGGCCATAACCTTC. This codes for CASSYKDRAITF.

The table lists this clonotype with many counts. One end of the junction varies from germline; a read error may be responsible. The chain recombines TRBV9 with TRBJ1-2, with TRBD1 as a possible D gene (5 bases). Germline values: CDR1 SGDLS, CDR2 YYNGEE. This CDR3 region has 13 residues. The CDR3 loop reads CASNPGGNMGFNF. The CDR3 coding sequence is TGTGCCAGCAACCCCGGGGGGAATATGGGATTCAACTTC.

At least ten counts were recorded for this clonotype. This chain uses TRBV10-3 with TRBJ2-3; 9 bases map to TRBD1. This CDR3 region has 13 residues. The germline V gene encodes CDR1 ENHRY and CDR2 SYGVKD. Trimming took 10 bases from V and 3 from J; bases not matched to a gene: 5. In DNA form, the CDR3 reads TGTGCCACCGGGACAGGGTCAACAGATACGCAGTATTTT. It yields the protein CATGTGSTDTQYF.

This clonotype showed up many times. V gene TRBV29-1 combines with J gene TRBJ1-1, with TRBD1 matching over 12 bases. V lost 7 bases to trimming and J lost 1 base; unmatched junction nucleotides: 7. CDR1 is SQVTM, CDR2 ANQGSEA, per germline. The CDR3 runs to 15 residues. CDR3 DNA: TGCAGCGCCAGAGGGGGACAGGGGGCGAACACTGAAGCTTTCTTT. The encoded protein is CSARGGQGANTEAFF.

This clonotype was seen at least ten times. V usage is TRBV15 and J usage is TRBJ2-1, with a tentative D call TRBD2 (7 bases). Germline values: CDR1 LNHNV, CDR2 YYDKDF (reference sequence). CDR3 size: 13 residues. V was shortened by 3 bases and J by 8 bases, with 11 bases between the two germline ends. This CDR3 reads CATSSWGGYEQFF. CDR3 nucleotides: TGTGCCACCAGCAGTTGGGGGGGCTATGAGCAGTTCTTC.

This clonotype was observed at least ten times. The V gene is TRBV5-1, the J gene TRBJ2-7; 11 bases line up with TRBD2. The trim removed 5 bases at V and 4 bases at J, leaving 11 bases unmatched. The CDR3 spans 16 residues. The germline CDR1 and CDR2 sequences are SGHRS and YFSETQ. CDR3 loop: CASRMEPGLAVYEQYF. CDR3 nucleotides: TGCGCCAGCAGGATGGAACCGGGACTAGCGGTTTACGAGCAGTACTTC.

In this sample, this clonotype turned up many times. The gene calls are TRBV20-1 and TRBJ1-5, with D unresolved. Germline loops: CDR1 DFQATT, CDR2 SNEGSKA (reference sequence). The CDR3 has 11 amino acids. Trimming stripped 5 bases from V and 5 bases from J, with 7 bases between. As DNA, the CDR3 is TGCAGTGCTGCGACCGATCAGCCCCAGCATTTT. This gives the protein CSAATDQPQHF.

The sample holds many counts of this clonotype. This chain links TRBV5-1 with TRBJ1-6, with a tentative D call TRBD1 (5 bases). The CDR3 extends over 15 amino acids. The V gene's germline CDR1 is SGHRS and CDR2 YFSETQ. V lost 0 bases and J lost 6, with 10 bases in between. CDR3 in amino acids: CASSLVRDPNSPLHF. The CDR3 DNA sequence: TGCGCCAGCAGCTTGGTTCGGGACCCTAATTCACCCCTCCACTTT.

This clonotype appeared many times. The chain joins TRBV27 to TRBJ2-5, with 10 bases aligning to TRBD1. The CDR3 sequence is 17 residues long. The J segment lost 5 bases and the V segment lost 1 base, leaving 10 bases of the junction unmatched. Germline V gene lookup returns CDR1 MNHEY and CDR2 SMNVEV (reference sequence). The CDR3 sequence is CASSLLTGTGDRETQYF. CDR3 coding DNA: TGTGCCAGCAGTTTATTAACCGGGACAGGGGATCGGGAGACCCAGTACTTC.

At least ten counts were recorded for this clonotype. V is TRBV20-1 and J is TRBJ2-3, with D uncertain. The CDR3 length is 12 residues. The germline V and J ends were trimmed by 1 base and 4 bases, with 6 bases remaining between them. Germline lookup yields CDR1 DFQATT and CDR2 SNEGSKA (reference sequence). CDR3 DNA sequence: TGCAGTGCTAGAGGGCTTCCAGATACGCAGTATTTT. Residues: CSARGLPDTQYF.

The V and J genes are TRBV6-1 and TRBJ1-5; D unclear. Trimming removed 8 bases at V and 7 bases at J, with 15 bases between. The CDR3 runs to 13 residues. Germline V gene data show CDR1 as MNHNS and CDR2 as SASEGT. The CDR3 region is CASSMGLLQPQHF. CDR3 in DNA: TGTGCCAGCTCGATGGGTCTTCTGCAGCCCCAGCATTTT.

This clonotype was recorded at least ten times. The chain uses TRBV7-2 and TRBJ2-4; D gene uncertain. V lost 0 bases and J 0 bases, leaving 9 bases between the germline ends. This CDR3 is 16 amino acids long. Germline V gives CDR1 SGHTA, CDR2 FQGNSA. The CDR3 bases are TGTGCCAGCAGCTTAGCCACAGCAATAGCCAAAAACATTCAGTACTTC. Translation: CASSLATAIAKNIQYF.